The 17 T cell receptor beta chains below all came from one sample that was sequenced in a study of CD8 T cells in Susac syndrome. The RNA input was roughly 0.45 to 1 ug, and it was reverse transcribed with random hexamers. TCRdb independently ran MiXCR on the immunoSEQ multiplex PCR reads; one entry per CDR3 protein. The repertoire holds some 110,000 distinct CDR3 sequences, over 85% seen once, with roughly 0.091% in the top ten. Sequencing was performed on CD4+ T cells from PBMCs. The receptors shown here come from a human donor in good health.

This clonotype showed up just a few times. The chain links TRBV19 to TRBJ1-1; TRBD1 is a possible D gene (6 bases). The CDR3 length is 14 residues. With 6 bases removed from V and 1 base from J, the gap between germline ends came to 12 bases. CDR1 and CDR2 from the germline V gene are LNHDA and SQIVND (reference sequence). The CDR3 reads CASSLRGGNTEAFF. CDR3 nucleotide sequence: TGTGCCAGTAGCCTTAGGGGGGGGAACACTGAAGCTTTCTTT.

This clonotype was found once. Here the CDR3 reads CASSWTGGLEQFF. The DNA of the CDR3 is TGTGCCAGCAGTTGGACAGGGGGGTTAGAGCAGTTCTTC. The J gene is TRBJ2-1, the V gene TRBV6-2 or TRBV6-3, with 10 positions matching TRBD1. CDR3 size: 13 residues. With 4 bases clipped from V and 10 bases from J, the junction kept 4 bases outside the gene matches. CDR1 and CDR2 (germline): MNHEY, SVGEGT.

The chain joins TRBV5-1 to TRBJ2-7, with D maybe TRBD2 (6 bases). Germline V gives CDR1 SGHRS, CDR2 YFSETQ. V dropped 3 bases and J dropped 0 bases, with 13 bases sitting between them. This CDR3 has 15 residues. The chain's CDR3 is CASSSGLPSSYEQYF. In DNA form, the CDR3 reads TGCGCCAGCAGCTCGGGACTTCCTAGCTCCTACGAGCAGTACTTC.

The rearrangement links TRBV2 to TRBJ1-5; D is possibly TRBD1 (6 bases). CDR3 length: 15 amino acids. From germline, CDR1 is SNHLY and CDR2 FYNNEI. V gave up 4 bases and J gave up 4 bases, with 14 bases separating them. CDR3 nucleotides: TGTGCCAGCAGTGGACTGGGGGCGCGGAATCAGCCCCAGCATTTT. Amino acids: CASSGLGARNQPQHF.

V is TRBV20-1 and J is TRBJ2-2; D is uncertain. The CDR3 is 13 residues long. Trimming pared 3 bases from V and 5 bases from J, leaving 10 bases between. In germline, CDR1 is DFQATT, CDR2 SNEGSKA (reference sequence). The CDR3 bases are TGCAGTGCTAGGAGGCCTACTACCGGGGAGCTGTTTTTT. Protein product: CSARRPTTGELFF.

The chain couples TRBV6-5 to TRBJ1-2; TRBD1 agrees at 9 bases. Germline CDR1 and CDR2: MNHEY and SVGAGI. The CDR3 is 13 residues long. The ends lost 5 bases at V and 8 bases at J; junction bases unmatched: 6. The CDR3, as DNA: TGTGCCAGCAGTCGCGGGACAGGGAAAGGCTACACCTTC. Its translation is CASSRGTGKGYTF.

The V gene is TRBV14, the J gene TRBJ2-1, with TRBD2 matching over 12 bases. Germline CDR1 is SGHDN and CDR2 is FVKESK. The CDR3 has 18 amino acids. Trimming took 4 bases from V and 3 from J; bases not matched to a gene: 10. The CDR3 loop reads CASSPARLAGGNYNEQFF. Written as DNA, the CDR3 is TGTGCCAGCAGCCCGGCGCGTCTAGCGGGAGGGAACTACAATGAGCAGTTCTTC.

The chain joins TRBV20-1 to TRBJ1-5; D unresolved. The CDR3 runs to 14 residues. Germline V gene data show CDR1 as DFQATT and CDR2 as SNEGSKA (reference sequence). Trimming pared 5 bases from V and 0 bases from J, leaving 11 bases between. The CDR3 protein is CSAGPASSNQPQHF. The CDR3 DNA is TGCAGTGCTGGGCCGGCCTCTAGCAATCAGCCCCAGCATTTT.

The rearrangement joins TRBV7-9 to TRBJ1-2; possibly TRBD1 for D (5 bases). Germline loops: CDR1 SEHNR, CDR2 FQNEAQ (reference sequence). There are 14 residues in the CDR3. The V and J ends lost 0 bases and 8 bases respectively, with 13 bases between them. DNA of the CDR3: TGTGCCAGCAGCTTAGCCGGGGACCAGATAGGCTACACCTTC. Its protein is CASSLAGDQIGYTF.

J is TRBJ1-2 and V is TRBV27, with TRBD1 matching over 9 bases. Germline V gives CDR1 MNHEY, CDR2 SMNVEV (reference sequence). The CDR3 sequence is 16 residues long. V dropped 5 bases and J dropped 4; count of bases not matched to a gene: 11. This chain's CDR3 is CASSHRTGALIYGYTF. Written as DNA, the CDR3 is TGTGCCAGCAGTCATCGGACAGGGGCCCTGATCTATGGCTACACCTTC.

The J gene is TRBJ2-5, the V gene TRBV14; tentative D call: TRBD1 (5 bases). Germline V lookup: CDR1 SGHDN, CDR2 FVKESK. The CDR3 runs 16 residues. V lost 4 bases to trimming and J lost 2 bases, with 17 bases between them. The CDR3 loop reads CASSRIGASGQETQYF. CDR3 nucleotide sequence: TGTGCCAGCAGCCGAATAGGGGCGAGTGGGCAAGAGACCCAGTACTTC.

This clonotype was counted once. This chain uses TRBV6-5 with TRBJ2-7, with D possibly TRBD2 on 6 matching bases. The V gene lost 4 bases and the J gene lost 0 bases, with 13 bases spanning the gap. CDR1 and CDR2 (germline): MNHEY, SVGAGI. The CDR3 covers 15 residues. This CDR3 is CASSSGLLSSYEQYF. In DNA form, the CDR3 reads TGTGCCAGCAGTTCCGGACTACTTTCCTCCTACGAGCAGTACTTC.

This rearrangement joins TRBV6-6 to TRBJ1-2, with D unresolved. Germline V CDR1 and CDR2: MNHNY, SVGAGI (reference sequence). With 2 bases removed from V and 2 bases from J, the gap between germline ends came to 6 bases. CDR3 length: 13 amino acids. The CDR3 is CASSYPGNYGYTF. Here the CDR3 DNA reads TGTGCCAGCAGTTACCCGGGAAACTATGGCTACACCTTC.

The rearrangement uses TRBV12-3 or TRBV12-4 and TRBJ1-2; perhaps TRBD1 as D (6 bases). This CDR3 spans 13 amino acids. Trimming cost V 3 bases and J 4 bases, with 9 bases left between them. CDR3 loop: CASSLGRGYGYTF. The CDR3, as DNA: TGTGCCAGCAGTTTGGGCAGGGGCTATGGCTACACCTTC.

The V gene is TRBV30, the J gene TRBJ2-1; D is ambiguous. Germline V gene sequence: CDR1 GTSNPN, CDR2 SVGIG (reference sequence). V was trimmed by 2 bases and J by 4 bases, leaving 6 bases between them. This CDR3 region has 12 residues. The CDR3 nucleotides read TGTGCCTGGAGTACCCAATACAATGAGCAGTTCTTC. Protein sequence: CAWSTQYNEQFF.

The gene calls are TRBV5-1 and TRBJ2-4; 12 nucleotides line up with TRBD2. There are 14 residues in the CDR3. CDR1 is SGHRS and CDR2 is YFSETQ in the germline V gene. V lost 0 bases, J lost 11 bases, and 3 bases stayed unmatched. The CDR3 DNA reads TGCGCCAGCAGCTTGGGGACTAGCGGGACCCTTCAGTACTTC. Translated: CASSLGTSGTLQYF.

The CDR3 sequence: CAISESGSQETQYF. In DNA, the CDR3 is TGTGCCATCAGTGAGTCTGGCAGCCAAGAGACCCAGTACTTC. This chain uses TRBV10-3 with TRBJ2-5; D gene uncertain. The ends were cut back, 0 bases at V and 1 base at J, with 6 bases in the middle. The CDR3 consists of 14 residues. Germline-derived CDR1 and CDR2 are ENHRY and SYGVKD.